The T cell receptor beta chain under discussion was sequenced for a study of blood T cell repertoires in COVID-19. On the study more broadly: In each case, the material was cDNA or gDNA derived from T cells, B-cell-depleted T cells, or PBMCs.

Germline-derived CDR1 and CDR2 are SGHDN and FVKESK. The V and J ends lost 4 bases and 4 bases respectively, with 10 bases between them. The CDR3 has 14 amino acids. Seattle participants joined during active infection and were tracked over time. Authors' analysis steps: Scientists estimated how many nucleated cells there were by amplifying reference gene primers. Method: immunoSEQ multiplex PCR; TCRdb's copy keeps in-frame clones and lacks some. V, J and clone size reflect that table, while D and trimming were determined from the DNA. The sample has around 230,000 clones, 85% seen once. The sample comprised peripheral blood. The TCR originated in a man aged 50 or older with COVID-19, enrolled during active disease. This chain connects TRBV14 to TRBJ1-4; D uncertain. The CDR3 nucleotides read TGTGCCAGCAGCCGGTTGGGAGGTAATGAAAAACTGTTTTTT. It encodes CASSRLGGNEKLFF.